This record looks at one T cell receptor (beta chain) sequence and its context. As yet, its antigen is unknown. The library gave individual cDNA molecules unique molecular identifiers. TCRdb re-derived calls from the RACE reads in MiXCR, one entry per CDR3 protein. The table records approximately 41,000 distinct CDR3 sequences, more than 8% of them present only once. Time point described: patch test 3, about 24 weeks after DPC sensitization. Indicated treatment: therapeutic diphenylcyclopropenone sensitization with weekly scalp DPC. Total RNA was isolated from unfractionated whole blood. The record originates from a study of human T cells and chemical hapten exposure. Findings of the study overall: Since the donors had alopecia, their immune response may not be the same as that of healthy people.

The length of the CDR3 is 18 residues. Germline trimming cut 3 bases from V and 10 bases from J; bases unmatched to any gene: 18. Per germline, CDR1 SGHVS and CDR2 FQNEAQ. The V call is TRBV7-8, the J call TRBJ2-1, with TRBD2 matching 10 bases. The source of this sequence is a man in his forties or fifties with alopecia areata. Some clones in this sample may be carry-over from other donors' samples. This specimen consisted of whole blood, obtained in connection with sensitization to the hapten diphenylcyclopropenone (DPC). The CDR3 DNA follows: TGTGCCAGCAGCTTCGGCCGAAGGGGACTAGCGATGGGGGTCGAGCAGTTCTTC. Translation gives CASSFGRRGLAMGVEQFF.